The rows below give T cell receptor beta chains drawn from one sample of a study of blood T cell repertoires in COVID-19. Generated by immunoSEQ multiplex PCR, the TCRdb table keeps only in-frame clones and is missing some. The table includes more than 200,000 clones, about 88% detected once. Sequencing was performed on peripheral blood. Receptors originate from a man in his 70s with acute or convalescent COVID-19. Each CDR3 is given with its conserved first and last residue. Each record gives: V gene, D gene, clone size, J gene, CDR3 DNA, CDR3 protein. The D gene is left open where the match is weak. Size is omitted from some rows. Given values are once, few, many or a class for expanded clones.

TRBV6-5	.	.	TRBJ1-2	TGTGCCAGCAGTTATTGGGGCGAGGTAAAGACCTATGGCTACACCTTC	CASSYWGEVKTYGYTF
TRBV19	.	few	TRBJ1-1	TGTGCCAGTAGTATCCCCAATTGGAACACTGAAGCTTTCTTT	CASSIPNWNTEAFF
TRBV6-5	TRBD1	.	TRBJ1-5	TGTGCCAGCGCCAGGACAGGGGATAGCAATCAGCCCCAGCATTTT	CASARTGDSNQPQHF
TRBV7-8	.	few	TRBJ1-1	TGTGCCAGCAGCGTGTCAGGATACACTGAAGCTTTCTTT	CASSVSGYTEAFF
TRBV30	TRBD1	.	TRBJ1-1	TGTGCCTGGAGCGCCCTCGGCCAGGGGGCGGGTGAAGCTTTCTTT	CAWSALGQGAGEAFF
TRBV7-2	.	few	TRBJ2-1	TGTGCCAGCAGCTTAGGGCCGGGAACCGCCAATGAGCAGTTCTTC	CASSLGPGTANEQFF
TRBV23-1	.	.	TRBJ1-5	TGCGCCAGCAGTCAATCTCTCAGGAATCAGCCCCAGCATTTT	CASSQSLRNQPQHF
TRBV5-1	TRBD1	.	TRBJ2-1	TGCGCCAGCAGCTTGGCCACAGGGGGCCACAATGAGCAGTTCTTC	CASSLATGGHNEQFF
TRBV19	TRBD2	.	TRBJ2-3	TGTGCCAGTAGTCAACGGACTAGTATTAGCACAGATACGCAGTATTTT	CASSQRTSISTDTQYF
TRBV7-2	TRBD1	.	TRBJ1-1	TGTGCCAGCAGCCCCGACAGGGGAACGAACACTGAAGCTTTCTTT	CASSPDRGTNTEAFF
TRBV7-2	.	.	TRBJ2-1	TGTGCCAGCAGCCGTAATACACAGGGAAATAAAGACAATGAGCAGTTCTTC	CASSRNTQGNKDNEQFF
TRBV30	TRBD1	.	TRBJ2-5	TGTGCCTGGAGTTTGACAGGGGGAGAGACCCAGTACTTC	CAWSLTGGETQYF
TRBV12-5	.	once	TRBJ1-5	TGTGCTAGTGGTGCCGGACAAGACAATCAGCCCCAGCATTTT	CASGAGQDNQPQHF
TRBV18	.	once	TRBJ2-5	TGTGCCAGCTCACCACGACCGGGAGAACAAGAGACCCAGTACTTC	CASSPRPGEQETQYF
TRBV9	TRBD1	.	TRBJ2-7	TGTGCCAGCAGCCGAGGACAGGGGGCAACCTACGAGCAGTACTTC	CASSRGQGATYEQYF
TRBV18	.	.	TRBJ2-7	TGTGCCAGCTCACCGTCAATCTACGAGCAGTACTTC	CASSPSIYEQYF
TRBV11-1	.	.	TRBJ1-1	TGTGCCAGCAGCTTATTCGGCCAGGGATTGAACACTGAAGCTTTCTTT	CASSLFGQGLNTEAFF
TRBV29-1	TRBD1	.	TRBJ2-7	TGCAGCGTGTCCGGGACAGACTACGAGCAGTACTTC	CSVSGTDYEQYF
TRBV27	.	.	TRBJ2-3	TGTGCCAGCAGTATGCGAGGATGGTTGACAGATACGCAGTATTTT	CASSMRGWLTDTQYF
TRBV6-5	.	.	TRBJ2-1	TGTGCCAGCAGTCTGAGCGCCAATGAGCAGTTCTTC	CASSLSANEQFF
TRBV10-3	TRBD2	.	TRBJ2-7	TGTGCCACCCTAGCGGGAGTCTTCTCCTACGAGCAGTACTTC	CATLAGVFSYEQYF
TRBV2	TRBD2	once	TRBJ2-1	TGTGCCAGCAGGCAGGCTAGCGGGATTCATGAGCAGTTCTTC	CASRQASGIHEQFF
TRBV9	TRBD1	.	TRBJ1-5	TGTGCCAGCAGCCCACAGGGGGCCAGCAATCAGCCCCAGCATTTT	CASSPQGASNQPQHF
TRBV19	.	.	TRBJ2-2	TGTGCCAGTAGTATCTCCAGGGATGCCGCCGGGGAGCTGTTTTTT	CASSISRDAAGELFF
TRBV27	TRBD2	once	TRBJ2-1	TGTGCCAGCAAACCAGCGGGAGCCTACAATGAGCAGTTCTTC	CASKPAGAYNEQFF
TRBV4-1	.	.	TRBJ2-1	TGCGCCAGCAGCCACGGAGGACCGGCGGTGGATGAGCAGTTCTTC	CASSHGGPAVDEQFF
TRBV11-2	.	.	TRBJ2-1	TGTGCCAGCAGCTTATTTGTAAATGAGCAGTTCTTC	CASSLFVNEQFF
TRBV30	.	.	TRBJ1-1	TGTGCCTGGAGTCGGGAGAGAGCTTTCTTT	CAWSRERAFF
TRBV5-1	TRBD2	.	TRBJ2-1	TGCGCCACCAGCCGACTTTCGGGGGGCAGCGGGGGAGATGAGCAGTTCTTC	CATSRLSGGSGGDEQFF
TRBV5-8	.	.	TRBJ1-3	TGTGCCAGCAGCTCACGGGGGAGCGGCTCTGGAAACACCATATATTTT	CASSSRGSGSGNTIYF
TRBV28	TRBD1	.	TRBJ2-4	TGTGCCAGCAACATAGGCGGACAGGTAAACATTCAGTACTTC	CASNIGGQVNIQYF